The sequence of this TCR beta chain was determined in a study of cytomegalovirus exposure and HLA in healthy donors. Study-wide context: As an earlier analysis found, about 200 million T cells yielded fewer than 130 million unique TCR beta sequences. Whole-study findings and limits: In a later analysis, a missense DCLRE1C variant was linked to TCR beta V- and J-gene trimming. With high specificity and sensitivity, the classifier reportedly diagnosed cytomegalovirus status. It was only CMV serostatus that was available as immune exposure information.

Vbeta (60) and Jbeta (13) primers were used in the PCR. Some clones are missing from TCRdb's copy, which holds only in-frame ones; the method was immunoSEQ multiplex PCR. The profile shows approximately 270,000 clones, 80% of them singletons. Concerning this clone: Antigen unknown.

The CDR3 is 13 residues long. Germline loops: CDR1 MNHNY, CDR2 SVGAGI (reference sequence). V was cut by 2 bases and J by 1 base, with 5 bases left in between. This sequence originates from a girl aged 2 to 10 in good health and CMV-seronegative. Sequencing was done on a sample of PBMCs. The rearrangement joins TRBV6-6 to TRBJ1-1; no reliable D call. CDR3 DNA: TGTGCCAGCAGTTACGGCCCGAACACTGAAGCTTTCTTT. Residues: CASSYGPNTEAFF.